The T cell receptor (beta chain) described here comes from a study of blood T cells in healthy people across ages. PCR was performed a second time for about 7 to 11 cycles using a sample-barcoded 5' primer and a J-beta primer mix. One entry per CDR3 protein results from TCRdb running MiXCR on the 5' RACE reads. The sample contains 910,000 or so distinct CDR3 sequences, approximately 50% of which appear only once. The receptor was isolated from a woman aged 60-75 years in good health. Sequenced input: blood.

The CDR3 DNA reads TGTGCCAGCAGTTTCCAGGGGAATGATAATTCACCCCTCCACTTT. This sequence encodes CASSFQGNDNSPLHF. This rearrangement joins TRBV6-6 to TRBJ1-6; weak D call: TRBD1 (6 bases). The CDR3 consists of 15 residues. The V and J ends lost 4 bases and 5 bases respectively, with 12 bases between them. In germline, CDR1 is MNHNY, CDR2 SVGAGI (reference sequence).